This passage covers 8 T cell receptor beta chains from one sample sequenced in a study of T cell responses to AZD1222 COVID-19 vaccine. Clones were sequenced by immunoSEQ multiplex PCR, and TCRdb holds only the in-frame ones, with some missing. The table includes about 120,000 clones, roughly nine tenths detected once. Sequenced material: peripheral blood, taken on day 0 of AZD1222 vaccination. The receptors here all came from an adult in good health.

The gene calls are TRBV28 and TRBJ1-2; perhaps TRBD1 as D (5 bases). Germline CDR1 reads MDHEN; CDR2 reads SYDVKM. The V end lost 3 bases, the J end lost 4 bases, and 9 bases lay between the germline ends. The CDR3 has 13 amino acids. CDR3 region: CASSLGQGYGYTF. The CDR3 DNA is TGTGCCAGCAGTTTGGGGCAGGGCTATGGCTACACCTTC.

This chain links TRBV5-1 with TRBJ2-7, with TRBD2 matching 7 bases. The germline V gene has CDR1 SGHRS and CDR2 YFSETQ. CDR3 size: 16 residues. V trimming: 4 bases; J trimming: 2 bases; junction bases outside the gene matches: 12. CDR3 nucleotides: TGCGCCAGCAGCCCCAATAGCGGGCCCACTACCTACGAGCAGTACTTC. It codes for CASSPNSGPTTYEQYF.

Only one count was recorded for this clone. The chain is built from TRBV6-5 and TRBJ2-4; the match to TRBD1 covers 8 bases. V trimming: 7 bases; J trimming: 0 bases; junction bases outside the gene matches: 2. This CDR3 is built from 14 residues. The germline V gene encodes CDR1 MNHEY and CDR2 SVGAGI. The CDR3: CASIQGVAKNIQYF. The CDR3 DNA reads TGTGCCAGCATACAGGGGGTAGCCAAAAACATTCAGTACTTC.

This chain connects TRBV6-1 to TRBJ1-5; D not resolved. Trimming took 2 bases from V and 4 from J, leaving 6 bases between them. This CDR3 is 13 amino acids long. From germline, CDR1 is MNHNS and CDR2 SASEGT. The CDR3 DNA reads TGTGCCAGCAGTGAAAGGGAAAATCAGCCCCAGCATTTT. This codes for CASSERENQPQHF.

The chain uses TRBV4-2 and TRBJ2-2; D may be TRBD1 (5 bases). V shed 6 bases and J shed 4 bases, with 12 bases lying between them. The V gene's germline CDR1 is LGHNA and CDR2 YNFKEQ. The CDR3 runs to 14 residues. The CDR3 nucleotides are TGTGCCAGCAGGAATCAGGACACCACCGGGGAGCTGTTTTTT. Translation: CASRNQDTTGELFF.

V is TRBV24-1 and J is TRBJ1-2, with 12 bases identical to TRBD1. The germline V gene has CDR1 KGHDR and CDR2 SFDVKD. J was trimmed by 7 bases and V by 12 bases; bases with no gene match: 8. The length of the CDR3 is 13 residues. Here the CDR3 reads CAVQGQGAGGYTF. CDR3 coding DNA: TGTGCCGTCCAGGGACAGGGGGCAGGTGGCTACACCTTC.

The chain combines TRBV6-5 with TRBJ1-2; 9 bases map to TRBD1. This CDR3 contains 14 residues. V lost 2 bases to trimming and J lost 10 bases; unmatched junction nucleotides: 8. Germline lookup yields CDR1 MNHEY and CDR2 SVGAGI. DNA of the CDR3: TGTGCCAGCAGTTACAGGGACAGGGTACCCAACTACACCTTC. Translating gives CASSYRDRVPNYTF.

The chain is built from TRBV7-2 and TRBJ2-1; 11 bases match TRBD2. Germline V gene lookup returns CDR1 SGHTA and CDR2 FQGNSA. The CDR3 runs 16 residues. The trim removed 5 bases at V and 9 bases at J, leaving 12 bases unmatched. This chain's CDR3 is CASSKPGTSGRGEQFF. The CDR3 nucleotides read TGTGCCAGCAGCAAACCCGGGACTAGCGGAAGGGGTGAGCAGTTCTTC.